This TCR beta chain was sequenced for a study of Graves' ophthalmopathy and Graves' hyperthyroidism. This clonotype has a count of ten or more. After removal of 7 bases from V and 3 bases from J, the junction contained 7 bases not matched to a gene. The CDR3 sequence is 14 residues long. Germline V gene sequence: CDR1 SNHLY, CDR2 FYNNEI. RNA transcripts provided the template for amplifying TCR beta CDR3 regions. The library came from an HTBI-primed first-round RT-PCR and a second-round multiplex PCR. A single record per CDR3 protein comes from TCRdb applying MiXCR to the multiplex PCR reads. The repertoire holds roughly 300,000 distinct CDR3 sequences, with about a sixth as singletons.

Input material: peripheral blood. The clonotype comes from an adult man with Graves' ophthalmopathy. The gene calls are TRBV2 and TRBJ2-7; 9 positions agree with TRBD1. CDR3 residues: CASKLDRGYYEQYF. The CDR3 DNA is TGTGCCAGCAAATTAGACAGGGGGTACTACGAGCAGTACTTC.